Listed here is a single T cell receptor beta chain. The CDR3 consists of 14 residues. V was clipped by 6 bases and J by 2 bases, with 12 bases between them. Looked up from germline, CDR1 is SGHRS and CDR2 is YFSETQ. These data belong to a study of blood T cell repertoires in COVID-19. Study context: Whether acute or convalescent, the COVID-19 samples came from the United States, Italy and Spain. T cells, B-cell-depleted T cells, or PBMCs supplied cDNA or gDNA.

Produced via immunoSEQ multiplex PCR; TCRdb's table is partial and in-frame only. The repertoire has over 200,000 clones, 88% of them found once; the top ten carry just under 1%. The chain carries TRBV5-1 and TRBJ2-1, with TRBD2 as a possible D gene (5 bases). The sample taken for sequencing was peripheral blood. The TCR was taken from a woman between 40 and 50 years old who had recovered from COVID-19. The CDR3 sequence is CASTGIGAYNEQFF. The CDR3 DNA sequence: TGCGCCAGCACGGGGATCGGGGCCTACAATGAGCAGTTCTTC.